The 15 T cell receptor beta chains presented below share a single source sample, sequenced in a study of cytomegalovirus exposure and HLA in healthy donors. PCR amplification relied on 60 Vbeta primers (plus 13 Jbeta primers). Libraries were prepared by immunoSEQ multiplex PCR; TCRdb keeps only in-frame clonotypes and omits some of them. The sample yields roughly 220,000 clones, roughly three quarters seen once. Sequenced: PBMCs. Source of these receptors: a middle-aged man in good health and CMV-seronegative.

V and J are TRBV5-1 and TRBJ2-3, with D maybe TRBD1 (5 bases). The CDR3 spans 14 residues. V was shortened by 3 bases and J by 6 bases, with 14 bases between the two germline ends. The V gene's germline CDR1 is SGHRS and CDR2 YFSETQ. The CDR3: CASSSTGPGDTQYF. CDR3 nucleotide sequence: TGCGCCAGCAGCTCCACAGGCCCTGGGGATACGCAGTATTTT.

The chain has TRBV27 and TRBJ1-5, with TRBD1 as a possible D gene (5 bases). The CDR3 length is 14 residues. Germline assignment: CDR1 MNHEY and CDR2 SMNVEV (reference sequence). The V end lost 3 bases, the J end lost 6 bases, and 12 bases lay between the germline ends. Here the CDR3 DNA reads TGTGCCAGCAGTTTTGGGGGGTACGGTCAGCCCCAGCATTTT. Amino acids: CASSFGGYGQPQHF.

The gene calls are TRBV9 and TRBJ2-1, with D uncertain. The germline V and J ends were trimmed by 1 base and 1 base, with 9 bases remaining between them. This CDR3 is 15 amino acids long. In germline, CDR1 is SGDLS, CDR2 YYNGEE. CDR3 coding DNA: TGTGCCAGCAGCGTAAGACTCTCTTCCTACAATGAGCAGTTCTTC. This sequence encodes CASSVRLSSYNEQFF. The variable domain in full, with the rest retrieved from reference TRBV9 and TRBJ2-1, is DSGVTQTPKHLITATGQRVTLRCSPRSGDLSVYWYQQSLDQGLQFLIQYYNGEERAKGNILERFSAQQFPDLHSELNLSSLELGDSALYFCASSVRLSSYNEQFFGPGTRLTVL.

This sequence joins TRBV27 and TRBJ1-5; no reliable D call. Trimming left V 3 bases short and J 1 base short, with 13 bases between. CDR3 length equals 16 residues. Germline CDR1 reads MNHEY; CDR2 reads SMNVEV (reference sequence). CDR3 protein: CASSLGPPLSNQPQHF. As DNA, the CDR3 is TGTGCCAGCAGTTTGGGCCCTCCTCTGAGCAATCAGCCCCAGCATTTT.

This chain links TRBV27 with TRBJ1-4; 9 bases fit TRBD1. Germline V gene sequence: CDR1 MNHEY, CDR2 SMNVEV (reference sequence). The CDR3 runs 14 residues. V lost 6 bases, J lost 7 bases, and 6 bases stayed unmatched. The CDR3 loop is CASSRPGQGEKLFF. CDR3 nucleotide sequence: TGTGCCAGCAGCCGGCCGGGACAGGGTGAAAAACTGTTTTTT.

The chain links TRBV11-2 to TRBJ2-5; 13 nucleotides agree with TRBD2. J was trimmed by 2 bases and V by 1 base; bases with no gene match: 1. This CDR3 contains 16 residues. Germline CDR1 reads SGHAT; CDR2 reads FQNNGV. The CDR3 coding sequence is TGTGCCAGCAGCTTAGGACTAGCGGGGGGACAAGAGACCCAGTACTTC. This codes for CASSLGLAGGQETQYF.

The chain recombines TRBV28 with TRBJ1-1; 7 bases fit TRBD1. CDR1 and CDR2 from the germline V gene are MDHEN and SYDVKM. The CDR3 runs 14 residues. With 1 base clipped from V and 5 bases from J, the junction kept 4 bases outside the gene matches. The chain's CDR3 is CASSLSQGLTEAFF. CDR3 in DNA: TGTGCCAGCAGTTTATCACAGGGGTTGACTGAAGCTTTCTTT.

CDR3 amino acids: CASSSTWRSPLHF. The CDR3 DNA follows: TGTGCCAGCAGCTCTACCTGGCGGTCACCCCTCCACTTT. The chain links TRBV11-1 to TRBJ1-6, with unresolved D. The CDR3 consists of 13 residues. Between the trimmed V and J ends, which lost 4 bases and 10 bases, there was a span of 11 bases. The germline CDR1 and CDR2 sequences are SGHAT and FQDESV (reference sequence).

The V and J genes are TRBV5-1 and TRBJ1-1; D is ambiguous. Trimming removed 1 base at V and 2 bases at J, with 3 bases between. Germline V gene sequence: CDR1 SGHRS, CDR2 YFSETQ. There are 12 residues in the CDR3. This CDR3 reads CASSLSNTEAFF. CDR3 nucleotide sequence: TGCGCCAGCAGCTTGTCTAACACTGAAGCTTTCTTT.

CDR3 DNA: TGTGCCAGCAGTCCGACGGGGGGTTACTACGAGCAGTACTTC. Translation gives CASSPTGGYYEQYF. The rearrangement uses TRBV7-3 and TRBJ2-7; TRBD2 aligns across 7 bases. The CDR3 is 14 amino acids. V shed 6 bases, J shed 3 bases, and the junction held 8 bases outside the gene matches. Per the germline V gene, CDR1 is SGHTA and CDR2 is FQGTGA.

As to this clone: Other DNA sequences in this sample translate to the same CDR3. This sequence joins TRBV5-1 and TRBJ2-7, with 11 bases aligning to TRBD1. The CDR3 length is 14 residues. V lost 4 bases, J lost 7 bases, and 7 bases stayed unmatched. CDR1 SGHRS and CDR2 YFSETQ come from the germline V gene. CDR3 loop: CASSQGQGAREQYF. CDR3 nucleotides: TGCGCCAGCAGCCAAGGACAGGGGGCTCGAGAGCAGTACTTC.

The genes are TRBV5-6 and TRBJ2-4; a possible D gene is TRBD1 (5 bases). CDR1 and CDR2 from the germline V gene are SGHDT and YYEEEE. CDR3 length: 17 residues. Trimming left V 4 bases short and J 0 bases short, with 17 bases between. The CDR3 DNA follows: TGTGCCAGCAGCCCCCGATTGACAGATCTAGCCAAAAACATTCAGTACTTC. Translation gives CASSPRLTDLAKNIQYF.

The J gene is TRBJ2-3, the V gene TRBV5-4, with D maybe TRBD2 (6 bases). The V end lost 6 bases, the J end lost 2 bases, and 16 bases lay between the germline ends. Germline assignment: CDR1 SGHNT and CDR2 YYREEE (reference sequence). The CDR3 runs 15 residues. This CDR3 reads CASTLGGTYTDTQYF. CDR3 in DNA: TGTGCCAGCACGCTTGGCGGGACTTACACAGATACGCAGTATTTT.

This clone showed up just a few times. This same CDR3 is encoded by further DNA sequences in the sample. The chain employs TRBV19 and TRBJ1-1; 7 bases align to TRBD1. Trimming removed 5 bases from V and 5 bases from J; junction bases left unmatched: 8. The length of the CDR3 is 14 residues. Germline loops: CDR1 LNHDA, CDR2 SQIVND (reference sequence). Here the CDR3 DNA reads TGTGCCAGTAGTCTAAGACAGGGAGAGACTGAAGCTTTCTTT. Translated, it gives CASSLRQGETEAFF.

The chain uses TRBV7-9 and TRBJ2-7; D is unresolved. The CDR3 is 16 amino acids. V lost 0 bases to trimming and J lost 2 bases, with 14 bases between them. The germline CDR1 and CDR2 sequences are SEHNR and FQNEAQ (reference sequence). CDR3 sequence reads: CASSLALRKSPYEQYF. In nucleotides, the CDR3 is TGTGCCAGCAGCTTAGCATTGAGAAAGTCCCCCTACGAGCAGTACTTC.